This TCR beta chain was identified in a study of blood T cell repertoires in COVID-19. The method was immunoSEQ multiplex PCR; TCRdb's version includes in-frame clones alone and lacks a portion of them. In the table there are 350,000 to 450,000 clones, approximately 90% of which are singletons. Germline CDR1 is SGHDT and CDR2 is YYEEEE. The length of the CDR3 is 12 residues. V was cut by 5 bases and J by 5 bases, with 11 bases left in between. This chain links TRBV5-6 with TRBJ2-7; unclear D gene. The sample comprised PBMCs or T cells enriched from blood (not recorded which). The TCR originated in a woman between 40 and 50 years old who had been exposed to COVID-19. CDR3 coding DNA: TGTGCCAGCAGATCGTTTGGCCACGAGCAGTACTTC. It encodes CASRSFGHEQYF.